Given below is one T cell receptor (beta chain) in context. No antigen is known for it. Germline CDR1 is KGHSH and CDR2 is LQKENI. The CDR3 contains 15 residues. This record belongs to a study of cytomegalovirus exposure and HLA in healthy donors. Study-wide context: Genetic ancestry analysis placed over 65% of the approximately 390 donors that were genotyped in the Caucasian-associated cluster.

Study-wide points: Researchers reported that three CMV-associated chains were confirmed in vitro as CMV antigen-specific. The authors assumed roughly uniform sequencing depth across donors for presence/absence analyses.

PCR employed 60 Vbeta and 13 Jbeta primers. Data came from immunoSEQ multiplex PCR; TCRdb stores just in-frame clones and leaves some out. The sample consists of approximately 180,000 clones, roughly 73% of them appearing once. This sequence originates from a woman in her twenties or thirties in good health and CMV-seronegative. Sequenced sample: PBMCs. This chain uses TRBV18 with TRBJ2-5; 7 bases fit TRBD1. The J call may be faulty, since TRBJ2-7 better matches the DNA end. In DNA form, the CDR3 reads TGTGCCAGCTCACCGACAGGGCATTACTCCTACGAGCAGTACTTC. Translating it yields CASSPTGHYSYEQYF.